A single sample gave rise to the 27 T cell receptor beta chains below, sequenced in a study of T cells in Graves' hyperthyroidism and ophthalmopathy. The CDR3 regions of TCR beta were amplified from RNA transcripts. In the first-round RT-PCR of the TCR CDR3, the HTBI primer set was used. Via MiXCR, TCRdb re-called the multiplex PCR reads, giving one row per CDR3 protein. The data show about 420,000 distinct CDR3 sequences, roughly 13% seen once. The source material was blood. The origin of the receptors is a woman aged 18-30 years with Graves' hyperthyroidism.

This clonotype was observed at least ten times. The CDR3 bases are TGTGCCAGCAGTTTCCCCAGACAGGTCGATAGCAATCAGCCCCAGCATTTT. Encoded protein: CASSFPRQVDSNQPQHF. The rearrangement uses TRBV28 and TRBJ1-5; tentatively, D is TRBD1 (6 bases). The germline V gene encodes CDR1 MDHEN and CDR2 SYDVKM. The CDR3 covers 17 residues. Trimming left V 3 bases short and J 0 bases short, with 15 bases between.

This clonotype was found many times. This chain uses TRBV12-3 or TRBV12-4 with TRBJ2-3; D may be TRBD2 (6 bases). The CDR3 is made up of 19 amino acids. V was trimmed by 6 bases and J by 2 bases, leaving 27 bases between them. The CDR3 coding sequence is TGTGCCAGCAGCCCCCGGACCGATTTTGGTAGCGGACCCACAGATACGCAGTATTTT. This codes for CASSPRTDFGSGPTDTQYF.

The V and J genes are TRBV7-2 and TRBJ2-4; 12 nucleotides align to TRBD2. After removal of 4 bases from V and 3 bases from J, the junction contained 13 bases not matched to a gene. The CDR3 sequence is 19 residues long. CDR1 is SGHTA, CDR2 FQGNSA, per germline. The CDR3 is CASSSSSGRAGFVKNIQYF. The CDR3 bases are TGTGCCAGCAGCTCCTCTAGCGGGAGGGCCGGGTTTGTCAAAAACATTCAGTACTTC.

At least ten counts were recorded for this clonotype. The genes are TRBV20-1 and TRBJ1-1; D is perhaps TRBD1 (6 bases). V gave up 6 bases and J gave up 1 base, with 15 bases separating them. This CDR3 comprises 14 residues. The V gene's germline CDR1 is DFQATT and CDR2 SNEGSKA (reference sequence). As DNA, the CDR3 is TGCAGTGCCAGCCTCCCGACAGGGAACACTGAAGCTTTCTTT. Its translation: CSASLPTGNTEAFF.

This clonotype has ten or more counts. V is TRBV7-2 and J is TRBJ2-5, with 10 bases that match TRBD2. J lost 4 bases, V lost 2 bases, and 4 bases had no gene match. The CDR3 totals 15 residues. CDR1 and CDR2 (germline): SGHTA, FQGNSA. The CDR3 protein is CASSLSSGRGETQYF. CDR3 DNA sequence: TGTGCCAGCAGCTTATCTAGCGGGAGAGGAGAGACCCAGTACTTC.

This clonotype was detected ten times or more. This chain uses TRBV28 with TRBJ2-7, with a tentative D call TRBD2 (5 bases). Looked up from germline, CDR1 is MDHEN and CDR2 is SYDVKM. Deletions cut 1 base from V and 5 bases from J, with 12 bases between. The CDR3 extends over 14 amino acids. The CDR3 bases are TGTGCCAGCAGTTTATCCAGCGGCAGGAACGAGCAGTACTTC. Translating it yields CASSLSSGRNEQYF.

Concerning this clonotype: A much larger clone lies a single base off, so this may be a read error. This chain links TRBV5-1 with TRBJ2-1, with D uncertain. Germline V gives CDR1 SGHRS, CDR2 YFSETQ. The length of the CDR3 is 16 residues. CDR3 bases: TGCGCCAGCAGCTTGGAAGTTAACAGACCCGGGTATGAGCAGCTCTTC. Translating gives CASSLEVNRPGYEQLF.

This chain joins TRBV5-1 and TRBJ2-7; tentatively, D is TRBD2 (5 bases). Germline V gives CDR1 SGHRS, CDR2 YFSETQ. The germline V and J ends were trimmed by 0 bases and 0 bases, with 10 bases remaining between them. CDR3 length equals 15 residues. The CDR3 here is CASSLASGLSYEQYF. The CDR3 DNA reads TGCGCCAGCAGCTTGGCCTCTGGACTCTCCTACGAGCAGTACTTC.

At least ten counts were recorded for this clonotype. The V and J genes are TRBV6-2 or TRBV6-3 and TRBJ2-1, with a weak D call TRBD2 (6 bases). Trimming shortened V by 2 bases and J by 6 bases, and 14 bases separated the two germline ends. This CDR3 contains 15 residues. Germline V CDR1 and CDR2: MNHEY, SVGEGT. CDR3 in amino acids: CASSYGGTGPNEQFF. The CDR3 bases are TGTGCCAGCAGTTACGGCGGGACTGGACCCAATGAGCAGTTCTTC.

This clonotype was observed at least ten times. The chain uses TRBV12-3 or TRBV12-4 and TRBJ2-3; D gene ambiguous. The CDR3 is 14 amino acids. The V end was cut by 7 bases, the J end by 2 bases, with 13 bases between. CDR3 in amino acids: CASNGQANTDTQYF. CDR3 in DNA: TGTGCCAGCAACGGGCAGGCGAACACAGATACGCAGTATTTT.

This clonotype turned up a few times. The chain carries TRBV5-1 and TRBJ1-1; tentative D call: TRBD1 (6 bases). With 3 bases removed from V and 11 bases from J, the gap between germline ends came to 23 bases. This CDR3 is built from 15 residues. From germline, CDR1 is SGHRS and CDR2 YFSETQ. The CDR3 region is CASSSSEQGFGSAFF. The CDR3 DNA follows: TGCGCCAGCAGCTCCTCGGAACAGGGATTCGGTTCGGCTTTCTTT.

The V and J genes are TRBV11-2 and TRBJ2-7, with 7 bases identical to TRBD1. From germline, CDR1 is SGHAT and CDR2 FQNNGV. V was clipped by 3 bases and J by 4 bases; unmatched bases: 9. This CDR3 is built from 15 residues. The CDR3 region is CASSFRRDRAYEQYF. The CDR3 DNA is TGTGCCAGCAGCTTCCGCCGGGACAGAGCGTACGAGCAGTACTTC.

V usage is TRBV12-3 or TRBV12-4 and J usage is TRBJ1-5; D is undetermined. The CDR3 runs to 11 residues. Trimming stripped 5 bases from V and 11 bases from J, with 10 bases between. CDR3 in amino acids: CASSTYSTQHF. The CDR3, as DNA: TGTGCCAGCAGTACCTATTCGACCCAGCATTTT.

This clonotype was counted ten times or more. The chain has TRBV18 and TRBJ2-1; TRBD1 aligns across 9 bases. J gave up 0 bases and V 0 bases, and 6 bases lay outside the gene matches. CDR1 and CDR2 from the germline V gene are KGHSH and LQKENI. The CDR3 is 18 residues long. CDR3 bases: TGTGCCAGCTCACCACCAGGGACAGGGCCTAGCTCCTACAATGAGCAGTTCTTC. It is translated as CASSPPGTGPSSYNEQFF.

This clonotype was picked up a small number of times. The chain recombines TRBV19 with TRBJ1-2; TRBD1 might be the D (6 bases). This CDR3 spans 14 amino acids. Germline V lookup: CDR1 LNHDA, CDR2 SQIVND (reference sequence). V shed 4 bases and J shed 4 bases, with 13 bases lying between them. For the CDR3, the DNA is TGTGCCAGTAGTAGTCTTCTAGGGGGCTATGGCTACACCTTC. The encoded protein is CASSSLLGGYGYTF.

V is TRBV18 and J is TRBJ2-1; 10 nucleotides align to TRBD2. The V gene end was trimmed by 3 bases and the J gene end by 2 bases; junction bases not matched to a gene: 10. Germline lookup yields CDR1 KGHSH and CDR2 LQKENI. The CDR3 has 18 amino acids. The CDR3 loop reads CASSPGLAGDIAYNEQFF. The DNA of the CDR3 is TGTGCCAGCTCACCGGGGCTAGCGGGAGATATTGCCTACAATGAGCAGTTCTTC.

The rearrangement joins TRBV5-1 to TRBJ1-1, with D tentatively TRBD1 (5 bases). Germline V gene data show CDR1 as SGHRS and CDR2 as YFSETQ. The CDR3 is made up of 16 amino acids. The V end was cut by 1 base, the J end by 5 bases, with 18 bases between. The CDR3 reads CASSLWGPGQGTEAFF. CDR3 nucleotide sequence: TGCGCCAGCAGCTTGTGGGGCCCCGGGCAGGGAACTGAAGCTTTCTTT.

This clonotype was detected ten times or more. This chain uses TRBV4-2 with TRBJ2-7; 12 bases are shared with TRBD2. The CDR3 has 18 residues. The germline V gene has CDR1 LGHNA and CDR2 YNFKEQ. After removal of 0 bases from V and 5 bases from J, the junction contained 11 bases not matched to a gene. This CDR3 reads CASSQDLPSSGRVHEQYF. In DNA, the CDR3 is TGTGCCAGCAGCCAAGATCTCCCCTCTAGCGGGAGGGTCCACGAGCAGTACTTC.

This clonotype was counted only a few times. V is TRBV27 and J is TRBJ2-7; TRBD1 or TRBD2 may be the D gene (5 bases each). Trimming stripped 6 bases from V and 3 bases from J, with 15 bases between. The CDR3 consists of 14 residues. Germline V gene sequence: CDR1 MNHEY, CDR2 SMNVEV (reference sequence). As DNA, the CDR3 is TGTGCCAGCAGAACGGCCGGGACGGACTACGAGCAGTACTTC. Its protein product is CASRTAGTDYEQYF.

This clonotype was found many times. The rearrangement links TRBV6-1 to TRBJ1-2, with TRBD1 as a possible D gene (6 bases). Germline V gene lookup returns CDR1 MNHNS and CDR2 SASEGT. This CDR3 is 15 amino acids long. V dropped 7 bases and J dropped 2 bases, with 17 bases sitting between them. CDR3 residues: CASTDRTAMNYGYTF. As DNA, the CDR3 is TGTGCCAGCACCGATCGGACAGCGATGAACTATGGCTACACCTTC.

J is TRBJ1-1 and V is TRBV5-1, with D unresolved. Trimming removed 0 bases from V and 1 base from J, with 7 bases in between. Germline values: CDR1 SGHRS, CDR2 YFSETQ. The CDR3 spans 14 residues. The CDR3 spells CASSLEAANTEAFF. CDR3 bases: TGCGCCAGCAGCTTGGAGGCAGCGAACACTGAAGCTTTCTTT.

The chain is built from TRBV9 and TRBJ1-1; D possibly corresponds to TRBD1 (5 bases). CDR1 SGDLS and CDR2 YYNGEE come from the germline V gene. V was trimmed by 3 bases and J by 0 bases, leaving 12 bases between them. The CDR3 length is 15 residues. In DNA form, the CDR3 reads TGTGCCAGCAGCGGGACGCAGGGATTGAACACTGAAGCTTTCTTT. This codes for CASSGTQGLNTEAFF.

Many counts were recorded for this clonotype. V usage is TRBV7-3 and J usage is TRBJ2-7; D tentatively fits TRBD1 or TRBD2 (5 bases each). Trimming took off 3 bases at V and 7 bases at J, with 13 bases between the two ends. This CDR3 contains 13 residues. CDR1 and CDR2 from the germline V gene are SGHTA and FQGTGA. This chain's CDR3 is CASSLVAGREQYF. In DNA, the CDR3 is TGTGCCAGCAGCTTGGTGGCAGGGAGAGAGCAGTACTTC.

This clonotype occurred many times. The chain combines TRBV27 with TRBJ1-6; the D gene is possibly TRBD1 (5 bases). This CDR3 contains 14 residues. With 1 base removed from V and 7 bases from J, the gap between germline ends came to 8 bases. CDR1 and CDR2 from the germline V gene are MNHEY and SMNVEV (reference sequence). The CDR3 DNA follows: TGTGCCAGCAGTTTATGGGGGGGAAATTCACCCCTCCACTTT. It yields the protein CASSLWGGNSPLHF.

This clonotype was detected ten times or more. The CDR3 protein is CASSMEGDWTGELFF. Written as DNA, the CDR3 is TGTGCCAGCAGTATGGAAGGGGATTGGACCGGGGAGCTGTTTTTT. V usage is TRBV6-4 and J usage is TRBJ2-2; the D gene is possibly TRBD1 (5 bases). Germline CDR1 MRHNA, CDR2 SNTAGT. V lost 5 bases and J 5 bases, leaving 15 bases between the germline ends. The CDR3 covers 15 residues.

The chain employs TRBV7-8 and TRBJ1-3, with a possible D match to TRBD1 (6 bases). Germline values: CDR1 SGHVS, CDR2 FQNEAQ. V lost 4 bases and J 1 base, leaving 8 bases between the germline ends. The CDR3 has 14 amino acids. As DNA, the CDR3 is TGTGCCAGCAGCTCGACAGGTTCTGGAAACACCATATATTTT. This encodes CASSSTGSGNTIYF.

This clonotype was detected a few times. V and J are TRBV6-1 and TRBJ1-6, with D tentatively TRBD1 (5 bases). The V gene lost 7 bases and the J gene lost 6 bases, with 10 bases spanning the gap. Germline loops: CDR1 MNHNS, CDR2 SASEGT. There are 13 residues in the CDR3. CDR3 DNA: TGTGCCAGCAAGACAGCTCCTAATTCACCCCTCCACTTT. Residues: CASKTAPNSPLHF.